What follows describes a single T cell receptor (beta chain). Its antigen is unidentified. Using immunoSEQ multiplex PCR, the repertoire was profiled, and TCRdb retains in-frame clones only, with some absent. The sample lists approximately 51,000 clones, roughly 73% occurring once. This entry belongs to a study of a mutant IDH1 vaccine in newly diagnosed glioma. Study information: In weeks 1, 3, 5, 7, 11, 15, 19 and 23, patients were vaccinated. Commencement of vaccination occurred 4-6 weeks following radiotherapy alone, or concurrently with temozolomide cycles. Most patients had received both radiotherapy and temozolomide, the prior options being radiotherapy, temozolomide, or both.

V lost 0 bases to trimming and J lost 8 bases, with 20 bases between them. There are 16 residues in the CDR3. Germline assignment: CDR1 SGHDT and CDR2 YYEEEE. As for time point: week 5, during vaccination. Doses of 300 ug of mutant IDH1 20-mer peptide were given with topical imiquimod. General observations from the study: Top peripheral T cell clonotype shifts appeared unrelated to pseudoprogression.

The clonotype was recovered from a woman in her thirties or forties with glioma. V usage is TRBV5-6 and J usage is TRBJ1-2, with D possibly being TRBD1 (5 bases). The sequences come from PBMCs, collected from a glioma patient whose treatment included an IDH1 peptide vaccine. The CDR3 region is CASSLGWGKIQEGYTF. For the CDR3, the DNA is TGTGCCAGCAGCTTGGGGTGGGGGAAGATCCAGGAAGGCTACACCTTC.